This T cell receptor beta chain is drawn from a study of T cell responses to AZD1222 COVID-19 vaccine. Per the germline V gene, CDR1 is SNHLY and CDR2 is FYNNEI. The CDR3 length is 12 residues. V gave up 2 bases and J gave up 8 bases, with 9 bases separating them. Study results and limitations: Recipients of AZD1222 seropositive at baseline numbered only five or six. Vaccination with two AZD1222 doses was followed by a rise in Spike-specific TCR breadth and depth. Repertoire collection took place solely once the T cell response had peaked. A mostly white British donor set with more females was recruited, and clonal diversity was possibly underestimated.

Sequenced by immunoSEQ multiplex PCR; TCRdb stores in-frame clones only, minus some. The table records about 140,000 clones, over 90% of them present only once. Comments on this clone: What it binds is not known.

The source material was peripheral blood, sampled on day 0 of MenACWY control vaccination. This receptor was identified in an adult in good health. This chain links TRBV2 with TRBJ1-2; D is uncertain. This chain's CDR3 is CASSEFRLGYTF. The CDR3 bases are TGTGCCAGCAGTGAATTTCGATTAGGCTACACCTTC.